One sample yielded the 9 T cell receptor beta chains listed below, sequenced in a study of cytomegalovirus exposure and HLA in healthy donors. PCR involved 60 Vbeta and 13 Jbeta primers. Method: immunoSEQ multiplex PCR; TCRdb's copy keeps in-frame clones and lacks some. The table records some 170,000 clones, 60% to 75% of them present only once. The material sequenced was PBMCs. All receptors derive from a woman aged 45 to 65 in good health and CMV-seropositive.

The V and J genes are TRBV28 and TRBJ1-5, with D tentatively TRBD1 (5 bases). Germline lookup yields CDR1 MDHEN and CDR2 SYDVKM. This CDR3 has 15 amino acids. V lost 5 bases to trimming and J lost 5 bases, with 16 bases between them. The CDR3 region has the DNA TGTGCCAGCAGTCCGACGGGCCAAGGGGATCAGCCCCAGCATTTT. Translation: CASSPTGQGDQPQHF.

The rearrangement joins TRBV5-1 to TRBJ2-7; D gene ambiguous. The CDR3 loop spans 12 amino acids. The ends were cut back, 3 bases at V and 0 bases at J, with 4 bases in the middle. Germline CDR1 reads SGHRS; CDR2 reads YFSETQ. Written as DNA, the CDR3 is TGCGCCAGCAGCTCCTCCTCCTACGAGCAGTACTTC. Its translation: CASSSSSYEQYF.

This clone has just a few counts. The rearrangement uses TRBV27 and TRBJ2-7; tentatively, D is TRBD1 (5 bases). The CDR3 is made up of 16 amino acids. Germline V gives CDR1 MNHEY, CDR2 SMNVEV (reference sequence). Trimming took 1 base from V and 4 from J, leaving 17 bases between them. In DNA, the CDR3 is TGTGCCAGCAGTTTATTCAAACAGGAGACGGCATACGAGCAGTACTTC. Translation: CASSLFKQETAYEQYF.

The genes are TRBV27 and TRBJ2-1, with 9 bases fitting TRBD2. Germline CDR1 is MNHEY and CDR2 is SMNVEV (reference sequence). The CDR3 length is 16 residues. Trimming took 5 bases from V and 3 from J; bases not matched to a gene: 8. The CDR3, as DNA: TGTGCCAGCAGTGCCACGCTAGCGGGGTTCTACAATGAGCAGTTCTTC. Translated: CASSATLAGFYNEQFF.

V usage is TRBV2 and J usage is TRBJ2-1, with TRBD2 matching 8 bases. The CDR3 extends over 15 amino acids. V was pared by 0 bases and J by 6 bases, with 4 bases of the junction left unmatched. Germline CDR1 reads SNHLY; CDR2 reads FYNNEI. This CDR3 is CASSEAGAGGNEQFF. The CDR3 DNA sequence: TGTGCCAGCAGTGAAGCAGGCGCGGGGGGCAATGAGCAGTTCTTC.

This chain links TRBV5-1 with TRBJ2-7; 8 nucleotides match TRBD1. Looked up from germline, CDR1 is SGHRS and CDR2 is YFSETQ. The CDR3 is 16 residues long. V gave up 4 bases and J gave up 3 bases; unmatched junction bases: 12. This chain's CDR3 is CASSILSGTGHYEQYF. The CDR3, as DNA: TGCGCCAGCAGCATTTTGTCCGGGACAGGACACTACGAGCAGTACTTC.

The chain carries TRBV30 and TRBJ2-1, with D uncertain. V was cut by 0 bases and J by 6 bases, with 6 bases left in between. Germline loops: CDR1 GTSNPN, CDR2 SVGIG (reference sequence). CDR3 length equals 12 residues. The CDR3 region is CAWSVPRNEQFF. CDR3 DNA: TGTGCCTGGAGTGTCCCCCGCAATGAGCAGTTCTTC.

The gene calls are TRBV2 and TRBJ1-4; D is possibly TRBD1 (6 bases). V was trimmed by 5 bases and J by 7 bases, leaving 17 bases between them. Germline assignment: CDR1 SNHLY and CDR2 FYNNEI. The CDR3 spans 15 residues. CDR3 DNA: TGTGCCAGCAGTCGGGAGGTGACAGGCTCTGAAAAACTGTTTTTT. This codes for CASSREVTGSEKLFF.

This chain links TRBV4-2 with TRBJ1-5; a possible D gene is TRBD1 (5 bases). The germline V and J ends were trimmed by 2 bases and 2 bases, with 7 bases remaining between them. The CDR3 has 14 residues. Germline CDR1 reads LGHNA; CDR2 reads YNFKEQ. The CDR3 sequence is CASSQQTGNQPQHF. CDR3 coding DNA: TGTGCCAGCAGCCAACAGACAGGCAATCAGCCCCAGCATTTT.